The TCR beta chain described here comes from a study of regulatory T cells in long-lasting Graves disease. This clonotype was detected ten times or more. CDR3 size: 14 residues. V lost 4 bases and J 0 bases, leaving 10 bases between the germline ends. Germline assignment: CDR1 SGHKS and CDR2 YYEKEE (reference sequence). HTBI primers from iRepertoire and Arm-PCR of CDR3 regions yielded the TCR beta libraries. TCRdb processed the multiplex PCR reads anew with MiXCR; each CDR3 protein has one entry. The repertoire holds roughly 420,000 distinct CDR3 sequences, with about 17% as singletons. Time point: newly diagnosed GD, antithyroid drugs for less than 3 months. RNA extracted from PBMCs served as the sequencing template. These sequences were also reported in another study, on T cells in Graves' hyperthyroidism and ophthalmopathy.

The chain is built from TRBV5-5 and TRBJ1-1, with D uncertain. The TCR comes from a young woman with Graves disease. Sample: peripheral blood mononuclear cells (PBMCs), taken at new diagnosis, from a patient treated with antithyroid drugs. CDR3 sequence: CASSADTMNTEAFF. CDR3 in DNA: TGTGCCAGCAGCGCCGACACCATGAACACTGAAGCTTTCTTT.